The 5 T cell receptor beta chains given below trace back to one sample, sequenced in a study of blood T cell repertoires in COVID-19. Sequencing was performed with immunoSEQ multiplex PCR; in TCRdb, only in-frame clones are kept and a portion is missing. This table holds 15,000 to 20,000 clones, about 90% found once. The specimen sequenced was peripheral blood. The receptors stem from a human donor in a cohort sampled during active COVID-19.

The rearrangement joins TRBV4-1 to TRBJ2-7; 9 bases fit TRBD1. Germline V lookup: CDR1 MGHRA, CDR2 YSYEKL. V lost 4 bases, J lost 3 bases, and 7 bases stayed unmatched. The CDR3 is 15 residues long. DNA of the CDR3: TGCGCCAGCAGCCTCGGTTCGGGACAGGGCTACGAGCAGTACTTC. Translated: CASSLGSGQGYEQYF.

V and J are TRBV2 and TRBJ2-3, with a possible D match to TRBD2 (5 bases). Germline CDR1 and CDR2: SNHLY and FYNNEI. The CDR3 spans 16 residues. V lost 5 bases to trimming and J lost 2 bases, with 17 bases between them. CDR3 amino acids: CASSPPSSLTTDTQYF. As DNA, the CDR3 is TGTGCCAGCAGTCCCCCCTCTAGCTTAACCACAGATACGCAGTATTTT.

The rearrangement joins TRBV19 to TRBJ1-6; 7 nucleotides line up with TRBD1. Germline CDR1 is LNHDA and CDR2 is SQIVND (reference sequence). J was trimmed by 7 bases and V by 0 bases; bases with no gene match: 3. The CDR3 covers 15 residues. Here the CDR3 reads CASSIDGDSNSPLHF. The CDR3 coding sequence is TGTGCCAGTAGTATAGATGGGGACAGCAATTCACCCCTCCACTTT.

V is TRBV10-1 and J is TRBJ2-7; 12 nucleotides match TRBD2. Germline V gene data show CDR1 as WNHNN and CDR2 as SYGVQD (reference sequence). V lost 4 bases and J lost 6; bases outside the gene matches: 7. The CDR3 sequence is 15 residues long. In nucleotides, the CDR3 is TGCGCCAGCAGTGTGGGACTAGCGGGCGGAGGCGAGCAGTACTTC. Translation: CASSVGLAGGGEQYF.

The J gene is TRBJ2-5, the V gene TRBV2; 10 nucleotides agree with TRBD1. The V gene end was trimmed by 3 bases and the J gene end by 5 bases; junction bases not matched to a gene: 6. This CDR3 region has 15 residues. From germline, CDR1 is SNHLY and CDR2 FYNNEI. The CDR3 coding sequence is TGTGCCAGCAGTGAGGACAGGGGGTTTCAGGAGACCCAGTACTTC. This gives the protein CASSEDRGFQETQYF.